Shown below are 23 T cell receptor beta chains from a single sample sequenced in a study of human T cells and chemical hapten exposure (dated by TCRdb to 2020 to 2023). The library came from RACE. Sequencing relied on a NextSeq 500. TCRdb ran its own pipeline on the public reads, namely fastp trimming at Q25 and MiXCR clone calling, and kept in-frame beta chains. Each record represents a unique CDR3 protein, reported with the most common genes and DNA among its rows. This sample lists fewer than 150,000 distinct CDR3 sequences; roughly 15% were detected once. About 0.9% of the sample lies in the top ten. The time point label of this sample denotes: patch test 1, 2 weeks after DPC sensitization. The treatment or condition label corresponds to: therapeutic diphenylcyclopropenone sensitization with weekly scalp DPC. The material was whole blood, obtained in connection with sensitization to the hapten diphenylcyclopropenone (DPC). These receptors all stem from a man aged 18 to 30 with alopecia areata. Some clones in this sample may be carry-over from other donors' samples.

The sample holds many counts of this clonotype. The rearrangement uses TRBV6-1 and TRBJ1-4, with D possibly TRBD1 on 5 matching bases. The V end was cut by 6 bases, the J end by 12 bases, with 26 bases between. Germline values: CDR1 MNHNS, CDR2 SASEGT. The CDR3 covers 16 residues. The CDR3 protein is CASRLTRRGIFEELFF. The CDR3 DNA reads as TGTGCCAGCAGACTTACCAGGCGGGGGATTTTTGAGGAACTGTTTTTT.

V is TRBV5-4 and J is TRBJ2-7, with 7 bases lining up with TRBD1. Germline assignment: CDR1 SGHNT and CDR2 YYREEE (reference sequence). The CDR3 length is 15 residues. V was pared by 4 bases and J by 3 bases, with 10 bases of the junction left unmatched. The CDR3 DNA follows: TGTGCCAGCAGCCCCGGGACAGCTAATTACTACGAGCAGTACTTC. Translating gives CASSPGTANYYEQYF.

This clonotype has just a few counts. The CDR3 DNA follows: TGTGCCAGTAGTACAGGACAGGGGTGGGTTGAGCAGTTCTTC. Translating it yields CASSTGQGWVEQFF. The V call is TRBV19, the J call TRBJ2-1; 9 bases are shared with TRBD1. The germline CDR1 and CDR2 sequences are LNHDA and SQIVND (reference sequence). V shed 4 bases and J 9 bases; nucleotides not matched to a gene: 7. The length of the CDR3 is 14 residues.

The sample holds a few counts of this clonotype. The gene calls are TRBV5-1 and TRBJ2-5; D gene unclear. V was shortened by 4 bases and J by 1 base, with 11 bases between the two germline ends. CDR1 SGHRS and CDR2 YFSETQ come from the germline V gene. This CDR3 has 14 amino acids. The CDR3 here is CASSPRTRQETQYF. The CDR3 coding sequence is TGCGCCAGCAGCCCCAGGACGCGCCAAGAGACCCAGTACTTC. The whole variable domain, remainder taken from reference TRBV5-1 and TRBJ2-5, is KAGVTQTPRYLIKTRGQQVTLSCSPISGHRSVSWYQQTPGQGLQFLFEYFSETQRNKGNFPGRFSGRQFSNSRSEMNVSTLELGDSALYLCASSPRTRQETQYFGPGTRLLVL.

The chain uses TRBV4-3 and TRBJ1-1; D is undetermined. Germline CDR1 reads LGHNA; CDR2 reads YSLEER. The CDR3 sequence is 13 residues long. V lost 3 bases and J 4 bases, leaving 9 bases between the germline ends. The CDR3 protein is CASSHDTSTEAFF. CDR3 coding DNA: TGCGCCAGCAGCCACGACACATCCACTGAAGCTTTCTTT.

There are a few counts of this clonotype. The chain uses TRBV7-9 and TRBJ1-1; TRBD1 matches 8 bases. The V segment lost 6 bases and the J segment 4 bases; nucleotides outside the gene matches: 10. Germline V gene lookup returns CDR1 SEHNR and CDR2 FQNEAQ (reference sequence). This CDR3 has 15 residues. The CDR3 DNA is TGTGCCAGCAGTCGAATGCAGGGGGCTCTCACTGAAGCTTTCTTT. The encoded protein is CASSRMQGALTEAFF.

This chain connects TRBV10-2 to TRBJ2-7, with 11 bases aligning to TRBD1. This CDR3 has 16 amino acids. Trimming took 4 bases from V and 5 from J; bases not matched to a gene: 10. Looked up from germline, CDR1 is WSHSY and CDR2 is SAAADI. CDR3 sequence (DNA): TGCGCCAGCAGTGTCTTCCTCGGACAGGGGGCGGACGAGCAGTACTTC. This sequence encodes CASSVFLGQGADEQYF.

This clonotype was picked up a small number of times. The rearrangement links TRBV18 to TRBJ2-7, with 7 nucleotides matching TRBD1. Trimming cost V 4 bases and J 4 bases; bases outside gene matches: 13. CDR1 is KGHSH and CDR2 is LQKENI in the germline V gene. The CDR3 covers 16 residues. CDR3 DNA: TGTGCCAGCTCACAACCCCCGACAGGGTATAAATACGAGCAGTACTTC. It translates to CASSQPPTGYKYEQYF.

This chain links TRBV13 with TRBJ2-7, with 12 bases fitting TRBD2. V lost 0 bases, J lost 3 bases, and 3 bases stayed unmatched. CDR3 length equals 16 residues. From germline, CDR1 is PRHDT and CDR2 FYEKMQ (reference sequence). The CDR3 protein is CASSLGLAGGYYEQYV. The CDR3, as DNA: TGTGCCAGCAGCTTAGGACTAGCGGGGGGATACTACGAGCAGTACGTC.

This clonotype has more than one count but fewer than ten. V usage is TRBV29-1 and J usage is TRBJ2-4, with a weak D call TRBD1 (5 bases). This CDR3 comprises 14 residues. Germline V gives CDR1 SQVTM, CDR2 ANQGSEA. V dropped 0 bases and J dropped 4 bases, with 10 bases sitting between them. CDR3 loop: CSVEDRAGKNIQYF. For the CDR3, the DNA is TGCAGCGTTGAAGATCGGGCAGGGAAAAACATTCAGTACTTC.

This clonotype was recorded many times. The chain is built from TRBV29-1 and TRBJ2-3, with D perhaps TRBD2 (6 bases). The CDR3 is 13 amino acids. V lost 3 bases, J lost 2 bases, and 9 bases lay in between. Germline V gene sequence: CDR1 SQVTM, CDR2 ANQGSEA. Written as DNA, the CDR3 is TGCAGCGTTGAGGGGGGATTCACAGATACGCAGTATTTT. This codes for CSVEGGFTDTQYF.

V is TRBV28 and J is TRBJ1-5; D uncertain. The CDR3 sequence is 12 residues long. V shed 10 bases and J shed 0 bases, with 7 bases lying between them. Germline assignment: CDR1 MDHEN and CDR2 SYDVKM. The CDR3 nucleotides are TGTGCCACCAGGAATAGCAATCAGCCCCAGCATTTT. Translation: CATRNSNQPQHF.

This clonotype was counted a few times. The chain combines TRBV3-1 with TRBJ2-3; D gene unclear. The CDR3 contains 15 residues. Germline V CDR1 and CDR2: LGHDT, YNNKEL (reference sequence). Trimming took 0 bases from V and 2 from J, leaving 9 bases between them. Written as DNA, the CDR3 is TGTGCCAGCAGCCAAGAGACCCTCCTCACAGATACGCAGTATTTT. The encoded protein is CASSQETLLTDTQYF.

The chain employs TRBV21-1 and TRBJ1-5; TRBD1 is the table's D call and was not checked against the DNA. TRBV21-1 is a documented pseudogene. The CDR3 has 13 residues. CDR3 in DNA: TGTGCCAGCAGCTTCCGGGGTGCTCAGCCCCAGCATTTT. Translation gives CASSFRGAQPQHF.

This sequence joins TRBV27 and TRBJ2-6; D remains unclear. Germline values: CDR1 MNHEY, CDR2 SMNVEV (reference sequence). The CDR3 has 11 residues. V was trimmed by 8 bases and J by 5 bases, leaving 4 bases between them. CDR3 amino acids: CASGRANVLTF. CDR3 in DNA: TGTGCCAGCGGCAGGGCCAACGTCCTGACTTTC.

This clonotype was detected a few times. The rearrangement joins TRBV27 to TRBJ2-1; 11 bases match TRBD2. CDR3 length: 16 amino acids. Germline CDR1 reads MNHEY; CDR2 reads SMNVEV (reference sequence). V lost 3 bases to trimming and J lost 4 bases; unmatched junction nucleotides: 5. CDR3 amino acids: CASSFSSGGTYNEQFF. CDR3 in DNA: TGTGCCAGCAGTTTTTCTAGCGGGGGGACTTACAATGAGCAGTTCTTC.

This clonotype came up many times. The rearrangement links TRBV10-1 to TRBJ1-5; D ambiguous. Germline loops: CDR1 WNHNN, CDR2 SYGVQD (reference sequence). The V and J ends lost 0 bases and 4 bases respectively, with 4 bases between them. CDR3 size: 13 residues. The CDR3 region is CASSESTNQPQHF. CDR3 DNA sequence: TGCGCCAGCAGTGAGTCGACTAATCAGCCCCAGCATTTT.

The CDR3 nucleotides read TGCGCCAGTATCGGACAGGGGGTACAAGAGACCCAGTACTTC. Residues: CASIGQGVQETQYF. This chain uses TRBV10-2 with TRBJ2-5; 10 nucleotides agree with TRBD1. The ends lost 9 bases at V and 2 bases at J; junction bases unmatched: 6. This CDR3 region has 14 residues. In germline, CDR1 is WSHSY, CDR2 SAAADI.

This clonotype was picked up many times. J is TRBJ2-5 and V is TRBV4-2; perhaps TRBD2 as D (6 bases). Trimming took off 0 bases at V and 5 bases at J, with 16 bases between the two ends. This CDR3 is built from 16 residues. Germline V gives CDR1 LGHNA, CDR2 YNFKEQ. CDR3 nucleotide sequence: TGTGCCAGCAGCCAAGATCGGGGTTCAGGGACTGAGACCCAGTACTTC. Encoded protein: CASSQDRGSGTETQYF.

The chain links TRBV10-1 to TRBJ1-5; D not certain. Trimming shortened V by 0 bases and J by 8 bases, and 14 bases separated the two germline ends. The CDR3 has 15 residues. Looked up from germline, CDR1 is WNHNN and CDR2 is SYGVQD (reference sequence). The CDR3 bases are TGCGCCAGCAGTGAGTCGATGGAGATCGGAGAGCCCCAGCATTTT. Translation: CASSESMEIGEPQHF.

The rearrangement uses TRBV4-3 and TRBJ1-2, with D hard to call. CDR3 length: 15 residues. V lost 6 bases and J 0 bases, leaving 14 bases between the germline ends. Germline CDR1 is LGHNA and CDR2 is YSLEER. In nucleotides, the CDR3 is TGCGCCAGCAGGCCCTTGTACTGGGCTAACTATGGCTACACCTTC. Amino acid sequence: CASRPLYWANYGYTF.

The genes are TRBV7-8 and TRBJ2-3, with TRBD1 as a possible D gene (6 bases). V lost 3 bases and J lost 0, with 10 bases in between. Germline CDR1 reads SGHVS; CDR2 reads FQNEAQ. The CDR3 has 15 amino acids. CDR3 in DNA: TGTGCCAGCAGCTTTAACAGGGTTAGCACAGATACGCAGTATTTT. Its translation: CASSFNRVSTDTQYF. The complete variable domain, with remaining parts taken from reference TRBV7-8 and TRBJ2-3, reads GAGVSQSPRYKVAKRGQDVALRCDPISGHVSLFWYQQALGQGPEFLTYFQNEAQLDKSGLPSDRFFAERPEGSVSTLKIQRTQQEDSAVYLCASSFNRVSTDTQYFGPGTRLTVL.

This clonotype was seen a handful of times. The chain is built from TRBV4-1 and TRBJ1-2; unclear D gene. The CDR3 is 15 amino acids. Germline V CDR1 and CDR2: MGHRA, YSYEKL. V lost 0 bases, J lost 1 base, and 9 bases lay in between. The CDR3, as DNA: TGCGCCAGCAGCCAAGAAGGGCAGCTTAACTATGGCTACACCTTC. This encodes CASSQEGQLNYGYTF.